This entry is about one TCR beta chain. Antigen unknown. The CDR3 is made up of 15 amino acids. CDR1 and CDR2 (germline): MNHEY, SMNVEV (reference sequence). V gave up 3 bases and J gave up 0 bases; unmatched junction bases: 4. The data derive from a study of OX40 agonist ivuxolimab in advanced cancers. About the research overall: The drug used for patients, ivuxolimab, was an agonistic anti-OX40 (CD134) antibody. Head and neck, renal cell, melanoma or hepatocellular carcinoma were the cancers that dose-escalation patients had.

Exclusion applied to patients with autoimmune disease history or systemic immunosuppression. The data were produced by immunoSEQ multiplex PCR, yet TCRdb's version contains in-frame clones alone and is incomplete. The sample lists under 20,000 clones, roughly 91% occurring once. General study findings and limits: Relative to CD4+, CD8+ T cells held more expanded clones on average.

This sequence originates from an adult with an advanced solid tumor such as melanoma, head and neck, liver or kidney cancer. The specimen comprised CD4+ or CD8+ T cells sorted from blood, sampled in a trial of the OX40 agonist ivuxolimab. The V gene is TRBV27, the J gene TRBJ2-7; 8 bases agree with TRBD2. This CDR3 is CASSFRGGNSYEQYF. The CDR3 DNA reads TGTGCCAGCAGTTTCCGGGGGGGGAACTCCTACGAGCAGTACTTC.